This T cell receptor (beta chain) is drawn from a study of patients and donors after allogeneic stem cell transplantation. MiXCR was run by TCRdb on the RT-PCR reads, yielding one entry per CDR3 protein. The table has 800,000 to 1,000,000 distinct CDR3 sequences, more than 15% seen once; the top ten hold roughly 6.4%. The CDR3 sequence is 13 residues long. Per the germline V gene, CDR1 is DFQATT and CDR2 is SNEGSKA (reference sequence). V dropped 5 bases and J dropped 4; count of bases not matched to a gene: 4. Input material: blood, either unsorted or a sorted T cell fraction (not recorded which). The rearrangement joins TRBV20-1 to TRBJ1-1; 10 bases line up with TRBD1. The source is a human donor who was either an allogeneic HSCT recipient or a stem cell or donor lymphocyte infusion donor (not recorded which). It is not recorded whose cells these are; they may come from a transplant donor. DNA of the CDR3: TGCAGTGCTGACCGGGACAGGGGCACTGAAGCTTTCTTT. Its translation is CSADRDRGTEAFF.